This T cell receptor beta chain was recovered during a study of vaccination effects on CD4 cells after COVID-19. On the study more broadly: After the second dose, samples were taken at median day 72.

The germline CDR1 and CDR2 sequences are SEHNR and FQNEAQ (reference sequence). V gave up 4 bases and J gave up 0 bases, with 13 bases separating them. This CDR3 contains 16 residues. There are a few counts of this clone. Its antigen is not known. Study-level findings and limits: Late in the post-vaccination period, infection-induced and vaccine-induced clones underwent marked clonal contraction.

Within the ViraFEST assay, antigen-specific CD4+ T cells underwent expansion with viral peptide pools prior to sequencing. After around 10 days in culture, the CD4+ T cells were isolated. Two-dose BNT162b2 or mRNA-1273 vaccination was given to participants. PBMC cultures contained two million cells per well, around 9.7 IU/ml IL-2 and around 9.9 ug/ml peptides. Days 3 and 7 were when half the medium was replaced with IL-2 medium. The method was immunoSEQ multiplex PCR; TCRdb's version includes in-frame clones alone and lacks a portion of them. Here the sample spans about 66,000 clones, under 80% being singletons.

The clonotype originates from a human donor who received a COVID-19 vaccine. This chain connects TRBV7-9 to TRBJ1-3; D is perhaps TRBD1 (6 bases). Specimen: CD4+ T cells from PBMCs cultured with HCoV-OC43 spike peptides, collected after COVID-19 vaccination. Subset indicated: HCoV-OC43 spike overlapping peptide pool stimulation. The CDR3 DNA sequence: TGTGCCAGCAGCTATTCGGACAGCAACTCTGGAAACACCATATATTTT. Translation: CASSYSDSNSGNTIYF.